This T cell receptor (beta chain) comes out of a study of T cells in Graves' hyperthyroidism and ophthalmopathy. It was RNA transcripts that yielded the amplified TCR beta CDR3 regions. Carried out on the TCR CDR3, a first-round RT-PCR used the HTBI primer set. One entry per CDR3 protein results from TCRdb running MiXCR on the multiplex PCR reads. Among approximately 870,000 distinct CDR3 sequences listed, over 35% were seen once. Study-wide results and limits: Among thyroid clonotypes expanded above 0.001, most also appeared in blood.

For this clonotype: Its antigen is undetermined.

Recently diagnosed hyperthyroidism of less than 2 months' duration affected patients aged 18 to 65. Specimen: blood. The clonotype originates from a man aged 18 to 30 with Graves' hyperthyroidism.

CDR3 amino acids: CSVRSTGDQPQHF. The CDR3 DNA sequence: TGCAGTGTTAGGAGCACCGGGGATCAGCCCCAGCATTTT. V is TRBV20-1 and J is TRBJ1-5; D gene uncertain. CDR1 is DFQATT, CDR2 SNEGSKA, per germline (reference sequence). The CDR3 has 13 amino acids. V gave up 7 bases and J gave up 5 bases, with 15 bases separating them.